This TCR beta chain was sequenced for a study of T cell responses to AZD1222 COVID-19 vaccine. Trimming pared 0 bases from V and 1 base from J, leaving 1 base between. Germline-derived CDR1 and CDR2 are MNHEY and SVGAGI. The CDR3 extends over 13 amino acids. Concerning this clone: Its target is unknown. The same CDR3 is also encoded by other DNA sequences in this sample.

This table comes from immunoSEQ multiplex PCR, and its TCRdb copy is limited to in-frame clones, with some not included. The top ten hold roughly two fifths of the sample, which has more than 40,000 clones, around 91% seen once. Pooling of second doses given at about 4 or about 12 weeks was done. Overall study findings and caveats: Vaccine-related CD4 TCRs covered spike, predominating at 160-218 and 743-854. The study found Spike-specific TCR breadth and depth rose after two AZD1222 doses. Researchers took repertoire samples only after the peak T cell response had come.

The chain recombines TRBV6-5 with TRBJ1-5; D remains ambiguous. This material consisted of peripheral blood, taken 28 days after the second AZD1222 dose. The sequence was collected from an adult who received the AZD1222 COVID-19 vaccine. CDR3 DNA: TGTGCCAGCAGTTACTCAAGCAATCAGCCCCAGCATTTT. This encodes CASSYSSNQPQHF.